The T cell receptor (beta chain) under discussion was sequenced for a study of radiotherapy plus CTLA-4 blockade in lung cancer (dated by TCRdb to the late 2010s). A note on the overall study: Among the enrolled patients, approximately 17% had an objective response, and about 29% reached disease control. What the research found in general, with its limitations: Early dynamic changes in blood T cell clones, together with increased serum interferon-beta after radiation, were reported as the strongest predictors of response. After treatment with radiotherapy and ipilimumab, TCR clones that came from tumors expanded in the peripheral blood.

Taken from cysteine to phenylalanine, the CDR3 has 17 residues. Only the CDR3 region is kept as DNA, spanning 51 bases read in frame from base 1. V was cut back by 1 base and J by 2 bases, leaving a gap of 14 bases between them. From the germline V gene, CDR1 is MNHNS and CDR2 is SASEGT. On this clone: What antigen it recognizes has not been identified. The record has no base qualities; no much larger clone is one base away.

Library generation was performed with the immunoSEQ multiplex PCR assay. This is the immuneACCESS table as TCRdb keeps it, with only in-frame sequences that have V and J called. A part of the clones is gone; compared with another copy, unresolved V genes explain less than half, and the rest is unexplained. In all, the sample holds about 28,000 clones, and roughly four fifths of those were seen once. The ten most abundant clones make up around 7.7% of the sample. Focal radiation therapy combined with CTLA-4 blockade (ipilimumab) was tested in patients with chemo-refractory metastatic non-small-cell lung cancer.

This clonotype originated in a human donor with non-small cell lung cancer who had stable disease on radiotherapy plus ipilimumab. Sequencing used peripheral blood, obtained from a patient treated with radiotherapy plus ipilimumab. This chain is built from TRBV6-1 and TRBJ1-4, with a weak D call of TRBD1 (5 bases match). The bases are TGTGCCAGCAGTGAAGGAGTATTGGGGGTGACTAATGAAAAACTGTTTTTT. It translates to CASSEGVLGVTNEKLFF.